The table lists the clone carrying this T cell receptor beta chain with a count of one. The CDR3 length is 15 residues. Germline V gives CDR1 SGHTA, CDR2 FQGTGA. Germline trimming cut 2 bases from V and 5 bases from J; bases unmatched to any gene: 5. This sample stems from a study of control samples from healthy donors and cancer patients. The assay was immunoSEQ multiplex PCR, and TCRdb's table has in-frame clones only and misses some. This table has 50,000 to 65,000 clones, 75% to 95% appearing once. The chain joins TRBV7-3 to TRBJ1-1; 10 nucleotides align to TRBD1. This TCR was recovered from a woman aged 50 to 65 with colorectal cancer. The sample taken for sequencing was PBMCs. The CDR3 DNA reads TGTGCCAGCAGCTTAGCGGGGACAGGGGTTACTGAAGCTTTCTTT. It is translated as CASSLAGTGVTEAFF.